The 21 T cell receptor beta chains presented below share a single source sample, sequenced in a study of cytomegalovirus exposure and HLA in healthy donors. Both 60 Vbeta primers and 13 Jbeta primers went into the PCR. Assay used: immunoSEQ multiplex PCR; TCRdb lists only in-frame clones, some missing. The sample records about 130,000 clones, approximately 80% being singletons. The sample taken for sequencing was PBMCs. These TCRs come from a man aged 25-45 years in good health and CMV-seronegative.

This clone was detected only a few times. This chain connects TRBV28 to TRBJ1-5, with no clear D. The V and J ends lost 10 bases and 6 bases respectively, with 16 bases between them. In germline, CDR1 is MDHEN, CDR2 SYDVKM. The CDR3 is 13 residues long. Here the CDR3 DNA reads TGTGCCACACTTTGGGAGGGTACTCAGCCCCAGCATTTT. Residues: CATLWEGTQPQHF.

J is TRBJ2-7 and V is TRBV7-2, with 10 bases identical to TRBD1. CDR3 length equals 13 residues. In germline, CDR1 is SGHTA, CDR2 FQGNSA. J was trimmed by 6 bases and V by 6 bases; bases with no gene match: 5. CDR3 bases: TGTGCCAGCAGTCCGGGACAGGGGAGCGAGCAGTACTTC. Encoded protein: CASSPGQGSEQYF.

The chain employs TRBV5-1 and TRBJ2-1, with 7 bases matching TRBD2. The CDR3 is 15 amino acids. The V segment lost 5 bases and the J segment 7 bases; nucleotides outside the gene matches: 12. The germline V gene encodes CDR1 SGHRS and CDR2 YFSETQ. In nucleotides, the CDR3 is TGCGCCAGCAGGGACCGGGCCTTCGGGGGGAATGAGCAGTTCTTC. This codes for CASRDRAFGGNEQFF.

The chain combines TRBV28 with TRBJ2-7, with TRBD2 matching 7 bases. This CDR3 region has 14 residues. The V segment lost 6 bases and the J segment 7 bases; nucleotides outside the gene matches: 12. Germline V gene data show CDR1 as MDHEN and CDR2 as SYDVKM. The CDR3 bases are TGTGCCAGCAGAACCAGGACTAGAAGTGGGGAGCAGTACTTC. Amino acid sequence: CASRTRTRSGEQYF.

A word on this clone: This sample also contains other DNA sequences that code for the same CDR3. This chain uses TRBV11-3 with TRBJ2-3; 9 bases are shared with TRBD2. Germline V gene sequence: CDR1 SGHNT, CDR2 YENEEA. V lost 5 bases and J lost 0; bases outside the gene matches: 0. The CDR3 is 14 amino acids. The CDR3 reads CASSLAGSTDTQYF. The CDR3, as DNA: TGTGCCAGCAGCCTAGCGGGGAGCACAGATACGCAGTATTTT.

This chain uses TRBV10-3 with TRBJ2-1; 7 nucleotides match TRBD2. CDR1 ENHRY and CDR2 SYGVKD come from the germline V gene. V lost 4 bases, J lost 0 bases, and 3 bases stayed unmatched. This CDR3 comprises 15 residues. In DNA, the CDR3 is TGTGCCATCAGTGGGTGGGAGGGCTCCTACAATGAGCAGTTCTTC. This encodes CAISGWEGSYNEQFF.

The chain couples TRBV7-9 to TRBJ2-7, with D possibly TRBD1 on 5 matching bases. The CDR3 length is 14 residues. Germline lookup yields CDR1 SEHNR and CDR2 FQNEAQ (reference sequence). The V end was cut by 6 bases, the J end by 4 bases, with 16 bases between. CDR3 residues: CASSFKGNGYEQYF. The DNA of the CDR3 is TGTGCCAGCAGTTTTAAGGGGAATGGGTACGAGCAGTACTTC.

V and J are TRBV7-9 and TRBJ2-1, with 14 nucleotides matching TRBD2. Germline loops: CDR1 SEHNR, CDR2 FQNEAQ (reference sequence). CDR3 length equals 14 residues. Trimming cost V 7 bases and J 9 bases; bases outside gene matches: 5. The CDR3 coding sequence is TGTGCCAGCATCTCTGGACTAGCGGGAGGTGAGCAGTTCTTC. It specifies CASISGLAGGEQFF. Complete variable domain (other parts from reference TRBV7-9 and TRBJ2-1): DTGVSQNPRHKITKRGQNVTFRCDPISEHNRLYWYRQTLGQGPEFLTYFQNEAQLEKSRLLSDRFSAERPKGSFSTLEIQRTEQGDSAMYLCASISGLAGGEQFFGPGTRLTVL.

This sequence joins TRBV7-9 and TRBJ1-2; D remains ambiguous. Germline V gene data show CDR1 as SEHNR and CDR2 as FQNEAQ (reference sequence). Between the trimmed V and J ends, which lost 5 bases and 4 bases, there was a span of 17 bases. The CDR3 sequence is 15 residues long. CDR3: CASSAAAAAAYGYTF. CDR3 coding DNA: TGTGCCAGCAGCGCCGCCGCGGCGGCTGCCTATGGCTACACCTTC.

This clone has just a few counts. The CDR3 region is CASSGQGAEAFF. The CDR3 nucleotides read TGTGCCAGCAGTGGACAGGGGGCTGAAGCTTTCTTT. This rearrangement joins TRBV25-1 to TRBJ1-1, with 9 bases identical to TRBD1. The trim removed 4 bases at V and 6 bases at J, leaving 0 bases unmatched. Germline-derived CDR1 and CDR2 are MGHDK and SYGVNS. This CDR3 spans 12 amino acids.

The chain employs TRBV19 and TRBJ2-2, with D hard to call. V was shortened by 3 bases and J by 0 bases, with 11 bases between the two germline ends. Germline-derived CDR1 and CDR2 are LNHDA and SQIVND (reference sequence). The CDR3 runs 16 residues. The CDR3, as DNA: TGTGCCAGTAGTATGCTGTCAGGTTCGAACACCGGGGAGCTGTTTTTT. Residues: CASSMLSGSNTGELFF.

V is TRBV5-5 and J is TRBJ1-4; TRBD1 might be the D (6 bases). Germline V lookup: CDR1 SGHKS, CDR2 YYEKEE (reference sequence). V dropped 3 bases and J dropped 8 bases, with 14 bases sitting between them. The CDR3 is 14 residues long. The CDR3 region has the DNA TGTGCCAGCAGCTCGAACGACAGGCGAGAAAAACTGTTTTTT. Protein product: CASSSNDRREKLFF.

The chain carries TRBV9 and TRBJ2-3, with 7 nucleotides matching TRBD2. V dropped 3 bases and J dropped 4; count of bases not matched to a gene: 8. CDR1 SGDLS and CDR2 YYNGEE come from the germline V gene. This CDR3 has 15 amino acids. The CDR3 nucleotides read TGTGCCAGCAGCGCCGGCGCGGGGGACGCAGATACGCAGTATTTT. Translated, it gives CASSAGAGDADTQYF.

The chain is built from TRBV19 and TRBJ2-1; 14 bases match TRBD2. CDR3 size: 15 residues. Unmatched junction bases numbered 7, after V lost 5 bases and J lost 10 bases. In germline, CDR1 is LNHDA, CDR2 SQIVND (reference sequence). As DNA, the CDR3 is TGTGCCAGTAGTCCTAGACTAGCGGGAGGGAACGAGCAGTTCTTC. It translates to CASSPRLAGGNEQFF.

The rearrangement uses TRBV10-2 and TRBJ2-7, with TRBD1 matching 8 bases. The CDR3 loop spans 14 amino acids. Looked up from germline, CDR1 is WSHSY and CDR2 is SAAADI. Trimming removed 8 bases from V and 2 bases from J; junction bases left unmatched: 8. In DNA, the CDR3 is TGCGCCAGCCTAAAGGGACAGGACGCCTACGAGCAGTACTTC. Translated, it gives CASLKGQDAYEQYF.

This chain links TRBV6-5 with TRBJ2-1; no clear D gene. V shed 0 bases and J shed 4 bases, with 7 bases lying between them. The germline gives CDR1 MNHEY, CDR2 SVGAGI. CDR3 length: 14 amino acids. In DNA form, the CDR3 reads TGTGCCAGCAGTTACTCGAGGCTGTACAATGAGCAGTTCTTC. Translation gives CASSYSRLYNEQFF.

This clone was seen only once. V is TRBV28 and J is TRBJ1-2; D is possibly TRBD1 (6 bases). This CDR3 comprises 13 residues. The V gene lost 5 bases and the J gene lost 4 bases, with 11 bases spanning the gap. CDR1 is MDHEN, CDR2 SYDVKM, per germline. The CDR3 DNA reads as TGTGCCAGCAGTAATGCAGGGGCCTATGGCTACACCTTC. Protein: CASSNAGAYGYTF.

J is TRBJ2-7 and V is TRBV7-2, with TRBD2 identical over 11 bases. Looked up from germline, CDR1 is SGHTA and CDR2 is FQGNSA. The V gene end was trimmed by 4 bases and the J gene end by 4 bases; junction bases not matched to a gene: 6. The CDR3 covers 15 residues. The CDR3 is CASSYIGTSGYEQYF. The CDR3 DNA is TGTGCCAGCAGCTATATCGGGACTAGCGGTTACGAGCAGTACTTC.

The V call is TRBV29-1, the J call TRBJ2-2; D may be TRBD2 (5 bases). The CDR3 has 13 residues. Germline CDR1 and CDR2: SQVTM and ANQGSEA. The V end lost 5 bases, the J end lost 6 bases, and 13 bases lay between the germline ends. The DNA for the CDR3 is TGCAGCGTTTTTACCTCCGGGGCCGGGGAGCTGTTTTTT. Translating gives CSVFTSGAGELFF.

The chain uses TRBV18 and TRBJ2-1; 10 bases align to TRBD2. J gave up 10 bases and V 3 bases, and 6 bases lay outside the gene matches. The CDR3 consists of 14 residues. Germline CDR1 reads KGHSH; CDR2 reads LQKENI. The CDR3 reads CASSPSSGRAEQFF. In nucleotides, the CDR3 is TGTGCCAGCTCACCCTCTAGCGGGAGAGCCGAGCAGTTCTTC.

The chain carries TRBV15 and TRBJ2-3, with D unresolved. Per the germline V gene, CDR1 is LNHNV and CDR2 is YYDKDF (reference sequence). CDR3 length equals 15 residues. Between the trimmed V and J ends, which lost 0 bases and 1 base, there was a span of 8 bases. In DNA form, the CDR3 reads TGTGCCACCAGCAGAGAGGTACCAGGCACAGATACGCAGTATTTT. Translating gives CATSREVPGTDTQYF.